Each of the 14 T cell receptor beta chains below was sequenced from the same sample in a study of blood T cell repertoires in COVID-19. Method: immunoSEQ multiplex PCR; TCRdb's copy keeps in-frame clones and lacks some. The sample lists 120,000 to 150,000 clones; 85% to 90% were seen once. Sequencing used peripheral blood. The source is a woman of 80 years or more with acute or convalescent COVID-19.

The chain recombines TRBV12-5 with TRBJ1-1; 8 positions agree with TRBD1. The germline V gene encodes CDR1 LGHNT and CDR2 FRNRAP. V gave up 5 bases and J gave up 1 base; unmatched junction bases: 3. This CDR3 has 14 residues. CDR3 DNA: TGTGCTAGTGGTCCCGGGACAGGGAACACTGAAGCTTTCTTT. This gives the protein CASGPGTGNTEAFF.

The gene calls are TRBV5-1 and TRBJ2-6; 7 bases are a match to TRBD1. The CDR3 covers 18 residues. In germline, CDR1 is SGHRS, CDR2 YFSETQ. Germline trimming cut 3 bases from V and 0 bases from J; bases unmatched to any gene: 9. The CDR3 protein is CASSYNRGGSSGANVLTF. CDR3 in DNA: TGCGCCAGCAGCTACAACAGGGGTGGGAGCTCTGGGGCCAACGTCCTGACTTTC.

The CDR3 spells CASSLSGTRNQPQHF. The CDR3 region has the DNA TGTGCCAGCAGTTTATCCGGGACAAGAAATCAGCCCCAGCATTTT. The J gene is TRBJ1-5, the V gene TRBV28; maybe TRBD1 (6 bases). Per the germline V gene, CDR1 is MDHEN and CDR2 is SYDVKM. The CDR3 sequence is 15 residues long. The ends were cut back, 1 base at V and 4 bases at J, with 11 bases in the middle.

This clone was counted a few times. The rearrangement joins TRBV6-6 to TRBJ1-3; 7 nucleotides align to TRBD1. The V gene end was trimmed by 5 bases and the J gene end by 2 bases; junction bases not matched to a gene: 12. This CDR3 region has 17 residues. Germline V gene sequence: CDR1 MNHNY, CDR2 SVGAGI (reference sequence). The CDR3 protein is CASSPKSKGTAGNTIYF. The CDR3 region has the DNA TGTGCCAGCAGTCCTAAATCAAAAGGGACAGCTGGAAACACCATATATTTT.

This chain's CDR3 is CASSLTGGRAGGYTF. The DNA for the CDR3 is TGTGCCAGCAGCTTGACGGGGGGGCGCGCGGGTGGCTACACCTTC. The V call is TRBV5-4, the J call TRBJ1-2; D possibly corresponds to TRBD1 (6 bases). Between the trimmed V and J ends, which lost 1 base and 7 bases, there was a span of 17 bases. The germline gives CDR1 SGHNT, CDR2 YYREEE (reference sequence). The CDR3 length is 15 residues.

CDR3 loop: CASSLPRTANTGELFF. CDR3 bases: TGTGCCAGCAGCTTACCCCGGACAGCGAACACCGGGGAGCTGTTTTTT. The V call is TRBV11-1, the J call TRBJ2-2; D may be TRBD1 (6 bases). This CDR3 comprises 16 residues. The ends were cut back, 2 bases at V and 0 bases at J, with 10 bases in the middle. The germline gives CDR1 SGHAT, CDR2 FQDESV (reference sequence). The variable domain in full, completed from reference TRBV11-1 and TRBJ2-2, reads EAEVAQSPRYKITEKSQAVAFWCDPISGHATLYWYRQILGQGPELLVQFQDESVVDDSQLPKDRFSAERLKGVDSTLKIQPAELGDSAMYLCASSLPRTANTGELFFGEGSRLTVL.

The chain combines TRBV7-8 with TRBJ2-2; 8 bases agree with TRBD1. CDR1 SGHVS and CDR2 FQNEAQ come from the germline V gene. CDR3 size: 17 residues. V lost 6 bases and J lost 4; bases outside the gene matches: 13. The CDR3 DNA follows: TGTGCCAGCAGTCCACCCCTCCGGACAGGGATCACCGGGGAGCTGTTTTTT. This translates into CASSPPLRTGITGELFF.

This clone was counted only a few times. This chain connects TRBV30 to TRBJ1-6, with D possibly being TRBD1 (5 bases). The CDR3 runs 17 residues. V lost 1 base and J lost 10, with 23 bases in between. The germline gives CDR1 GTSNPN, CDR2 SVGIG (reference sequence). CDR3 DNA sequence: TGTGCCTGGAGTGGAAGGGGCCCAGGAAAGTTTGGATCACCCCTCCACTTT. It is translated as CAWSGRGPGKFGSPLHF.

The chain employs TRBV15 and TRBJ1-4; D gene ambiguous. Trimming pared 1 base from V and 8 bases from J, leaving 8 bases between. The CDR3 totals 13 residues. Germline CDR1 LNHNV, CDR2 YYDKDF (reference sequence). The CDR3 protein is CATSRGGREKLFF. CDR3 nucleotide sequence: TGTGCCACCAGCAGAGGCGGGCGCGAAAAACTGTTTTTT. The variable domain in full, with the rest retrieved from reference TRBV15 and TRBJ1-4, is DAMVIQNPRYQVTQFGKPVTLSCSQTLNHNVMYWYQQKSSQAPKLLFHYYDKDFNNEADTPDNFQSRRPNTSFCFLDIRSPGLGDTAMYLCATSRGGREKLFFGSGTQLSVL.

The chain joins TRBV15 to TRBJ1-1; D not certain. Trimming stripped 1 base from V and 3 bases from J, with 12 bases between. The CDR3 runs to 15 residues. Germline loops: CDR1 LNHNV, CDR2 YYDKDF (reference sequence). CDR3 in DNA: TGTGCCACCAGCAGAGTGGCAGGAGCGGACACTGAAGCTTTCTTT. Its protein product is CATSRVAGADTEAFF.

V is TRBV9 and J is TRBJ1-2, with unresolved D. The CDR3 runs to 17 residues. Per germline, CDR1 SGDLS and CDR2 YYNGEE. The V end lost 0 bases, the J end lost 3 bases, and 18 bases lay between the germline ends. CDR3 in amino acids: CASSVGLLGSLDYGYTF. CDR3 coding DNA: TGTGCCAGCAGCGTAGGGCTATTGGGGAGTTTGGACTATGGCTACACCTTC.

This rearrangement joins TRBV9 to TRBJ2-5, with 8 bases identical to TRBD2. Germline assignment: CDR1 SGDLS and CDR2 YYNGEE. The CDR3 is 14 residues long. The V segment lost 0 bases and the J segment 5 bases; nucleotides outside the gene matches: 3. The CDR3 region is CASSVAGGPETQYF. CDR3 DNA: TGTGCCAGCAGCGTAGCGGGGGGGCCCGAGACCCAGTACTTC.

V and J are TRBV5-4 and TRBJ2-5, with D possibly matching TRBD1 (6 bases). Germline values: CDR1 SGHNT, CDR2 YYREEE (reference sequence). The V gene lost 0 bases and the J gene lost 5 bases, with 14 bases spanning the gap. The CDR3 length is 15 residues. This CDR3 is CASSLELTRGETQYF. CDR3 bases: TGTGCCAGCAGCTTGGAATTGACGAGGGGGGAGACCCAGTACTTC.

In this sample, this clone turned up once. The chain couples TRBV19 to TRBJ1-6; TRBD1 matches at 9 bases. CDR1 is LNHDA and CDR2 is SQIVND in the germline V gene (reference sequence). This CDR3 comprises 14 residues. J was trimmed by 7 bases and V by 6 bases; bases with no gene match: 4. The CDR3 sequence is CASSQTGGNSPLHF. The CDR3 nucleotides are TGTGCCAGTAGCCAGACAGGGGGAAATTCACCCCTCCACTTT.